Included here is one T cell receptor (beta chain) sequence, with context. Its target is unknown. The ends lost 2 bases at V and 10 bases at J; junction bases unmatched: 12. From germline, CDR1 is SGDLS and CDR2 YYNGEE. There are 15 residues in the CDR3. This specimen belongs to a study of Ad26.COV2.S vaccination and SARS-CoV-2 variants. The table came from immunoSEQ multiplex PCR; TCRdb's copy has only in-frame clones and leaves some out. The sample lists around 450,000 clones; about 91% were seen once. The treatment was: about 20 received Ad26.COV2.S at low or high dose, single or two shots; about 5 received placebo; per-sample allocation not given. Samples analyzed were those drawn on day 63 after the first vaccine or placebo injection. Immunization relied on an Ad26 vector, which expressed Wuhan-strain SARS-CoV-2 spike. Study-level points and caveats: The study found higher spike-specific TCR breadth in vaccine than placebo recipients. Whether participants received vaccine or placebo, their non-spike TCR breadth was similar.

The TCR sequence derives from a person between 18 and 65 years old who received the Ad26.COV2.S COVID-19 vaccine or a placebo. The chain links TRBV9 to TRBJ1-2; 9 nucleotides match TRBD1. Sequenced here: peripheral blood, sampled in a trial of Ad26.COV2.S vaccine versus placebo. The CDR3 bases are TGTGCCAGCAGCGTCTTTCGGGACAGGGTTCTTATCTACACCTTC. It codes for CASSVFRDRVLIYTF.